This TCR beta chain was obtained from a study of T cells in Graves' hyperthyroidism and ophthalmopathy (dated by TCRdb to about 2019). Regarding the complete study: Peripheral blood was sampled at the time of initial diagnosis, prior to any treatment. After sampling, hyperthyroidism patients received methimazole starting at 30 mg daily, and ophthalmopathy patients received high-dose intravenous methylprednisolone. The study also compared thyroid tissue and blood T-cell repertoires from roughly 6 Graves' hyperthyroidism patients. An independent validation cohort of under 20 hyperthyroidism patients and about 16 patients who later progressed to ophthalmopathy tested prospective prediction of ophthalmopathy. TCR V-J signatures able to tell the groups apart were searched for in a discovery cohort of 90 to 100 patients, of whom under 45 had Graves' ophthalmopathy and 55 to 60 had stable Graves' hyperthyroidism. The 75 to 100 discovery patients were divided at random into training and test sets in a 7:3 ratio. The paper describes TCR Vbeta CDR3 sequencing of some 130 peripheral blood samples, made up of around 41 ophthalmopathy patients, more than 70 hyperthyroidism patients and about 17 progressor patients.

Measured from the cysteine to the phenylalanine, the CDR3 is 14 residues long. CDR3 DNA only is kept here, 42 bases in frame from base 1. CDR1 KGHSH and CDR2 LQKENI are derived from the germline V gene. For this chain, trimming is 4 bases at the V end and 3 bases at the J end, and the number of junction bases without a gene match is 5. Worth noting for this clonotype: This receptor's antigen is unknown. No much larger clone is present one base from it, and per-base qualities are unavailable.

Amplification of TCR beta CDR3 regions was carried out from RNA transcripts. A first-round RT-PCR of the TCR CDR3 used the HTBI primer set with the Qiagen OneStep RT-PCR kit. Libraries were constructed in a second round of multiplex PCR, after which size selection and purification were carried out. Paired-end sequencing of the libraries was performed with 100 bp reads on an Illumina HiSeq2000. The source study handled its data this way. Raw data were processed with SOAPnuke, discarding reads with adapters, uncalled bases, mean Phred below 15, or no exact constant-primer or identifier match. COPE v1.2.5 was used to merge the high-quality paired reads, and each unique nucleotide sequence was defined as a clonotype. Clonotypes were aligned to IMGT TRBV, TRBD and TRBJ reference segments using MiTCR v1.1. The analysis was restricted to V-J combinations with a frequency above 0.0001, which together covered roughly 99% of the repertoires. A TCS score was defined as the ratio of F50 (clonal expansion) to E x V (chaos), with BLOSUM62-based TCRdist applied between CDR3 peptides within each V-J. Welch's t-statistics and random forest reduced roughly 530 V-J features to 13, which were used in a naive Bayes classifier (R e1071). Using fastp at Q25 and MiXCR, TCRdb reprocessed the public reads and kept productive beta chains. CDR3 protein duplicates are merged, each entry listing the most common genes and DNA. TCRdb's processing, not the study's, gives the V and J calls here. The sample records 250,000 to 350,000 distinct CDR3 sequences, about 18% of which are singletons. The ten largest clones take up about 51% of the sample.

Study-level results and caveats: No statistical method was used to fix the sample size in advance, and group allocation was not hidden from the investigators. Most expanded thyroid clonotypes (frequency above 0.001) were also detected in blood, suggesting blood repertoires may reflect thyroid immune responses. In cross-validation, a model built on a 13 V-J signature told ophthalmopathy apart from stable hyperthyroidism with approximately 91% sensitivity and about 81% specificity, and in testing the same model reached 80%/75%. In validation, the model predicted progression to ophthalmopathy a median of roughly 6.5 months before onset, with approximately 68% sensitivity and about 72% specificity.

In the ophthalmopathy patients, disease was moderately to severely active, with a Clinical Activity Score of 3 or more, a NOSPECS grade of 4 or more, and a duration of less than 3 months. Patients with uncontrolled infections, other autoimmune diseases, pregnancy or lactation were excluded. Clinical symptoms, serum thyroxine and TRAb, thyroid ultrasound, and orbital computed tomography formed the basis for the diagnoses. Ficoll-Paque density gradient centrifugation was used to isolate PBMCs from 8 to 10 ml of fresh peripheral blood. Total RNA was extracted with Trizol reagent, and quality was checked on an Agilent 2100 Bioanalyzer.

The sequenced sample consisted of blood. The TCR comes from a woman aged 60-75 years with Graves' ophthalmopathy. The sequence joins TRBV18 to TRBJ1-2, and 7 junctional nucleotides match TRBD1. The bases read TGTGCCAGCTCACTAGACAGGGAGCACTATGGCTACACCTTC. The resulting protein is CASSLDREHYGYTF.